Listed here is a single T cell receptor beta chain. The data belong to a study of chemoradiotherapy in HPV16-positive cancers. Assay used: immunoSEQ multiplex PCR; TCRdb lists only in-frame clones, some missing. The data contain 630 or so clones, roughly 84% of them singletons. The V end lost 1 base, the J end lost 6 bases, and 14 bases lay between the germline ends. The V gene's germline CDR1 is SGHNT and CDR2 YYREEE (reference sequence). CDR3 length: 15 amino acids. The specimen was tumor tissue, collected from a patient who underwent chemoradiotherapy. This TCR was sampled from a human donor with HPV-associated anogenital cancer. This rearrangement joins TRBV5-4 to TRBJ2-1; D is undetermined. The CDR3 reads CASSLYTDGLNEQFF. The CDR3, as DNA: TGTGCCAGCAGCTTGTATACAGACGGTCTCAATGAGCAGTTCTTC.